The 5 T cell receptor beta chains below come from one sample, sequenced in a study of cytomegalovirus exposure and HLA in healthy donors (dated by TCRdb to about 2017). The library was prepared using the immunoSEQ multiplex PCR assay. For the multiplex PCR, a mixture combining 60 forward primers for TCR Vbeta segments and 13 reverse primers for TCR Jbeta segments was used. Drawn from immuneACCESS, this table holds only the in-frame rearrangements with V and J called that TCRdb kept. Clones are partly lost; checked studies trace under half to an unresolved V gene and leave the rest unexplained. Across this sample there are approximately 97,000 clones, with roughly three fifths seen only once. Jointly, the top ten make up about 4.3% of the sample. Material: PBMCs. The receptors here all came from a human donor in good health.

This clone was counted a few times. The J gene is TRBJ2-6, the V gene TRBV2, with TRBD1 identical over 9 bases. CDR3 length: 19 amino acids. J gave up 0 bases and V 5 bases, and 11 bases lay outside the gene matches. Germline lookup yields CDR1 SNHLY and CDR2 FYNNEI. CDR3 protein: CASSRRRDRALSGANVLTF. CDR3 DNA sequence: TGTGCCAGCAGTCGTCGCCGGGACAGGGCCCTCTCTGGGGCCAACGTCCTGACTTTC.

This clone was picked up a small number of times. This rearrangement joins TRBV7-3 to TRBJ2-1; the match to TRBD2 covers 10 bases. The trim removed 2 bases at V and 5 bases at J, leaving 3 bases unmatched. The CDR3 loop spans 15 amino acids. Germline loops: CDR1 SGHTA, CDR2 FQGTGA. The CDR3 is CASSLGTSENNEQFF. The DNA of the CDR3 is TGTGCCAGCAGCTTAGGGACTAGCGAGAACAATGAGCAGTTCTTC.

This clone appeared a few times. The chain links TRBV5-8 to TRBJ1-4; no definite D call. The germline V gene encodes CDR1 SGHTS and CDR2 YDEGEE. The CDR3 totals 15 residues. V lost 4 bases, J lost 2 bases, and 12 bases lay in between. For the CDR3, the DNA is TGTGCCAGCAGCACCTTGGGAGTGACTAATGAAAAACTGTTTTTT. Its protein is CASSTLGVTNEKLFF.

This clone has a count of ten or more. This chain connects TRBV6-4 to TRBJ2-1; TRBD1 aligns across 11 bases. Trimming removed 2 bases from V and 6 bases from J; junction bases left unmatched: 0. The CDR3 is made up of 14 amino acids. CDR1 is MRHNA, CDR2 SNTAGT, per germline. The DNA of the CDR3 is TGTGCCAGCAGTGACGGGACAGGGGGCAATGAGCAGTTCTTC. This sequence encodes CASSDGTGGNEQFF.

The chain is built from TRBV28 and TRBJ2-7, with 8 bases aligning to TRBD1. TRBJ2-5 matches the DNA end more closely, so the J call is doubtful. The CDR3 is 14 residues long. Germline V gene lookup returns CDR1 MDHEN and CDR2 SYDVKM. For the CDR3, the DNA is TGTGCCAGCAGTTTAGACAGGGGTAGAGAGACCCAGTACTTC. Translating it yields CASSLDRGRETQYF.